This T cell receptor (beta chain) comes out of a study of cytomegalovirus exposure and HLA in healthy donors. Study results and limitations: TCR beta sequences reportedly predicted most subjects' HLA-A and HLA-B alleles accurately. The study recorded around 160 TCR beta chains that were cytomegalovirus-associated. In a later analysis, most CMV-associated TCR beta chains appeared HLA-restricted. The study dropped some indistinguishable V segments, TRBV6-2 and TRBV6-3 among them.

A remark on this clone: Its antigen is still unknown.

CDR3 length: 11 residues. Germline values: CDR1 MNHEY, CDR2 SMNVEV (reference sequence). V was clipped by 7 bases and J by 2 bases, with 6 bases between them. This PCR relied on a set of 60 Vbeta primers and 13 Jbeta primers. Sequencing was performed with immunoSEQ multiplex PCR; in TCRdb, only in-frame clones are kept and a portion is missing. In the table there are 70,000 to 95,000 clones, roughly 80% of which are singletons. The sequencing input was PBMCs. The chain links TRBV27 to TRBJ2-7, with no clear D. The source is a man aged 25 to 45 in good health and CMV-seropositive. Here the CDR3 DNA reads TGTGCCAGCATTCGTACCTACGAGCAGTACTTC. This sequence encodes CASIRTYEQYF.